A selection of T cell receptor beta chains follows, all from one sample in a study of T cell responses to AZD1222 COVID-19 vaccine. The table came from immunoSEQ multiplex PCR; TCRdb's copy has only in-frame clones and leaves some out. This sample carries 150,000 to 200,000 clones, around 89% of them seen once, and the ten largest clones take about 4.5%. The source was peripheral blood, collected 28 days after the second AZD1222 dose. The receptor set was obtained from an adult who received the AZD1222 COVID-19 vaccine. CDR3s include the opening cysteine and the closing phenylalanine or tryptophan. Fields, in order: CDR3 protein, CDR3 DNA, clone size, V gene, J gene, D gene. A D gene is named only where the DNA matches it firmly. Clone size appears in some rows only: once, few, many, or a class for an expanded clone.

CDR3: CASSEARRAFGTEAFF
DNA: TGTGCCAGCAGTGAAGCGCGCAGGGCTTTTGGCACTGAAGCTTTCTTT
size: -
V: TRBV6-1
J: TRBJ1-1
D: -

CDR3: CASSDKRGTNTQYF
DNA: TGTGCCAGCAGTGATAAGCGGGGGACGAATACGCAGTATTTT
size: once
V: TRBV2
J: TRBJ2-3
D: TRBD2

CDR3: CAISEDRVAYGYTF
DNA: TGTGCCATCAGTGAGGACAGGGTTGCCTATGGCTACACCTTC
size: few
V: TRBV10-3
J: TRBJ1-2
D: TRBD1

CDR3: CASSGPRKETQYF
DNA: TGTGCCAGCAGCGGTCCTAGGAAGGAGACCCAGTACTTC
size: -
V: TRBV9
J: TRBJ2-5
D: -

CDR3: CASSIQTGPNTEAFF
DNA: TGTGCCAGTAGTATTCAGACAGGCCCGAACACTGAAGCTTTCTTT
size: -
V: TRBV19
J: TRBJ1-1
D: -

CDR3: CASSPMGASNEKLFF
DNA: TGTGCCAGCAGCCCAATGGGGGCGTCGAATGAAAAACTGTTTTTT
size: once
V: TRBV5-5
J: TRBJ1-4
D: -

CDR3: CASSLTSNQPQHF
DNA: TGTGCCAGCAGCTTAACCAGCAATCAGCCCCAGCATTTT
size: -
V: TRBV7-3
J: TRBJ1-5
D: -

CDR3: CASSPGVRYGYTF
DNA: TGTGCCAGCAGTCCCGGGGTCCGTTATGGCTACACCTTC
size: once
V: TRBV12-3/TRBV12-4
J: TRBJ1-2
D: -

CDR3: CASFPGGAGDTQYF
DNA: TGCGCCAGCTTTCCTGGGGGGGCCGGAGATACGCAGTATTTT
size: -
V: TRBV5-1
J: TRBJ2-3
D: -

CDR3: CASSLEGRPNSPLHF
DNA: TGTGCCAGCAGCTTAGAGGGAAGACCTAATTCACCCCTCCACTTT
size: -
V: TRBV11-2
J: TRBJ1-6
D: -

CDR3: CASSFGVAASTDTQYF
DNA: TGTGCCAGCAGCTTCGGAGTAGCGGCCTCCACAGATACGCAGTATTTT
size: -
V: TRBV13
J: TRBJ2-3
D: -

CDR3: CASRDLEGAEAFF
DNA: TGTGCCAGCAGGGACCTGGAGGGGGCTGAAGCTTTCTTT
size: -
V: TRBV6-5
J: TRBJ1-1
D: -

CDR3: CASSAGTALSSEKLFF
DNA: TGTGCCAGCAGCGCCGGGACAGCTCTTTCTTCTGAAAAACTGTTTTTT
size: -
V: TRBV9
J: TRBJ1-4
D: TRBD1

CDR3: CASSPRDRDVEQYF
DNA: TGTGCCAGCTCACCACGGGATAGGGATGTCGAGCAGTACTTC
size: once
V: TRBV18
J: TRBJ2-7
D: -

CDR3: CASSVGGGWGNTIYF
DNA: TGTGCCAGCAGCGTAGGAGGGGGTTGGGGAAACACCATATATTTT
size: -
V: TRBV9
J: TRBJ1-3
D: -

CDR3: CASTRTGGNEKLFF
DNA: TGTGCCAGTACTCGGACAGGGGGTAATGAAAAACTGTTTTTT
size: -
V: TRBV19
J: TRBJ1-4
D: TRBD1

CDR3: CASSQDSFGYTF
DNA: TGTGCCAGCAGCCAAGACAGTTTTGGCTACACCTTC
size: -
V: TRBV6-5
J: TRBJ1-2
D: -

CDR3: CASSASGGNGNTIYF
DNA: TGTGCCAGTAGTGCCTCCGGGGGGAACGGAAACACCATATATTTT
size: -
V: TRBV19
J: TRBJ1-3
D: -

CDR3: CAIRGQIGLNTEAFF
DNA: TGTGCCATCAGGGGACAGATTGGGTTGAACACTGAAGCTTTCTTT
size: once
V: TRBV10-3
J: TRBJ1-1
D: TRBD1

CDR3: CAIGAERSSYNEQFF
DNA: TGTGCCATCGGTGCAGAACGTAGCTCCTACAATGAGCAGTTCTTC
size: -
V: TRBV10-3
J: TRBJ2-1
D: -

CDR3: CASSLELTESGNTIYF
DNA: TGTGCCAGCAGCTTGGAATTGACAGAGTCTGGAAACACCATATATTTT
size: -
V: TRBV5-4
J: TRBJ1-3
D: -

CDR3: CASSLGRGNEKLFF
DNA: TGTGCCAGCAGCCTAGGGAGAGGAAATGAAAAACTGTTTTTT
size: -
V: TRBV4-2
J: TRBJ1-4
D: -

CDR3: CASSVGGALSSGNTIYF
DNA: TGTGCCAGCAGCGTAGGGGGGGCTCTGAGCTCTGGAAACACCATATATTTT
size: -
V: TRBV9
J: TRBJ1-3
D: -

CDR3: CASSYSGTDNQPQHF
DNA: TGTGCCAGCAGTTACTCCGGGACTGACAACCAGCCCCAGCATTTT
size: -
V: TRBV6-5
J: TRBJ1-5
D: -

CDR3: CASSQTQGKVPLHF
DNA: TGTGCCAGCAGCCAGACACAGGGCAAGGTGCCCCTCCACTTT
size: -
V: TRBV3-1/TRBV3-2
J: TRBJ1-6
D: -

CDR3: CASRKEQPQHF
DNA: TGTGCCAGCAGAAAGGAGCAGCCCCAGCATTTT
size: -
V: TRBV28
J: TRBJ1-5
D: -

CDR3: CASSAIQETQYF
DNA: TGTGCCAGCAGTGCAATCCAAGAGACCCAGTACTTC
size: once
V: TRBV25-1
J: TRBJ2-5
D: -

CDR3: CASRLQAGKTEAFF
DNA: TGTGCCAGCAGACTACAGGCGGGAAAGACTGAAGCTTTCTTT
size: once
V: TRBV3-1/TRBV3-2
J: TRBJ1-1
D: -

CDR3: CASKRANYGYTF
DNA: TGTGCCAGTAAGCGAGCTAACTATGGCTACACCTTC
size: few
V: TRBV19
J: TRBJ1-2
D: -

CDR3: CATLTLVGVGYTF
DNA: TGTGCCACCTTAACCCTAGTTGGGGTAGGCTACACCTTC
size: -
V: TRBV15
J: TRBJ1-2
D: -

CDR3: CASSPTLTGWNYGYTF
DNA: TGTGCCAGCTCACCAACGCTGACAGGGTGGAACTATGGCTACACCTTC
size: -
V: TRBV18
J: TRBJ1-2
D: TRBD1

CDR3: CASSLGGGAYEQYF
DNA: TGTGCCAGCAGCTTGGGCGGGGGGGCCTACGAGCAGTACTTC
size: -
V: TRBV7-8
J: TRBJ2-7
D: TRBD2

CDR3: CASSGQGKDSPLHF
DNA: TGTGCCAGCAGTGGACAGGGGAAGGATTCACCCCTCCACTTT
size: -
V: TRBV2
J: TRBJ1-6
D: TRBD1

CDR3: CASSSEGDYEQYF
DNA: TGTGCCAGCTCATCAGAGGGGGACTACGAGCAGTACTTC
size: -
V: TRBV18
J: TRBJ2-7
D: -

CDR3: CASSLGLYGYTF
DNA: TGTGCCAGCAGTTTGGGGTTATATGGCTACACCTTC
size: few
V: TRBV12-3/TRBV12-4
J: TRBJ1-2
D: -

CDR3: CASSQGDNNEKLFF
DNA: TGTGCCAGCAGCCAAGGGGACAATAATGAAAAACTGTTTTTT
size: -
V: TRBV4-2
J: TRBJ1-4
D: -

CDR3: CASSPTSGQETQYF
DNA: TGTGCCAGCAGCCCCACTAGCGGGCAAGAGACCCAGTACTTC
size: -
V: TRBV5-4
J: TRBJ2-5
D: TRBD2

CDR3: CASSQERSEAFF
DNA: TGTGCCAGCAGCCAAGAGCGTTCTGAAGCTTTCTTT
size: -
V: TRBV3-1/TRBV3-2
J: TRBJ1-1
D: -

CDR3: CASSQVYLLAAEQYF
DNA: TGCGCCAGCAGCCAAGTGTACCTCTTGGCGGCTGAGCAGTACTTC
size: -
V: TRBV4-1
J: TRBJ2-7
D: -

CDR3: CASKWQGAHNEQFF
DNA: TGTGCCAGTAAGTGGCAGGGGGCCCACAATGAGCAGTTCTTC
size: -
V: TRBV19
J: TRBJ2-1
D: TRBD1

CDR3: CASGPDYNEQFF
DNA: TGTGCCAGCGGGCCGGACTACAATGAGCAGTTCTTC
size: -
V: TRBV2
J: TRBJ2-1
D: -

CDR3: CASSSDLHGTQYF
DNA: TGCGCCAGCAGCTCGGACCTCCACGGGACCCAGTACTTC
size: few
V: TRBV5-1
J: TRBJ2-5
D: -

CDR3: CSAGVVSYGYTF
DNA: TGCAGCGCCGGGGTCGTGAGCTATGGCTACACCTTC
size: -
V: TRBV29-1
J: TRBJ1-2
D: -

CDR3: CASSFNYNSPLHF
DNA: TGCGCCAGCAGCTTTAACTATAATTCACCCCTCCACTTT
size: -
V: TRBV5-1
J: TRBJ1-6
D: -

CDR3: CASSEYRGQGDEQFF
DNA: TGTGCCAGCAGTGAATATAGAGGACAGGGGGATGAGCAGTTCTTC
size: -
V: TRBV25-1
J: TRBJ2-1
D: TRBD1

CDR3: CASSPRGSLPVANTDTQYF
DNA: TGTGCCAGCTCACCAAGGGGCAGCCTTCCAGTTGCCAACACAGATACGCAGTATTTT
size: -
V: TRBV18
J: TRBJ2-3
D: -

CDR3: CASSLGQGAPWTEAFF
DNA: TGTGCCAGCAGCTTGGGACAGGGGGCGCCGTGGACTGAAGCTTTCTTT
size: once
V: TRBV5-4
J: TRBJ1-1
D: TRBD1

CDR3: CASSQDEGVGYGYTF
DNA: TGCGCCAGCAGCCAAGATGAGGGGGTAGGGTATGGCTACACCTTC
size: -
V: TRBV4-3
J: TRBJ1-2
D: -

CDR3: CASSDVLSRSYEQYF
DNA: TGTGCCAGCAGTGATGTGCTGTCCCGCTCCTACGAGCAGTACTTC
size: -
V: TRBV6-1
J: TRBJ2-7
D: -

CDR3: CASSGGWSTDTQYF
DNA: TGTGCCAGCAGCGGAGGGTGGAGCACAGATACGCAGTATTTT
size: -
V: TRBV9
J: TRBJ2-3
D: -

CDR3: CASSPLSGGTSYEQYF
DNA: TGTGCCAGCAGCCCACTGAGCGGGGGAACCTCCTACGAGCAGTACTTC
size: -
V: TRBV7-9
J: TRBJ2-7
D: TRBD2

CDR3: CASSIGRGSGYTF
DNA: TGTGCCAGTAGTATCGGCCGGGGTAGCGGCTACACCTTC
size: -
V: TRBV19
J: TRBJ1-2
D: -

CDR3: CASSQDVSYGYTF
DNA: TGCGCCAGCAGCCAAGACGTGAGCTATGGCTACACCTTC
size: -
V: TRBV4-3
J: TRBJ1-2
D: -

CDR3: CASSESSPRGFF
DNA: TGTGCCAGCAGTGAATCCTCCCCGAGGGGGTTCTTC
size: -
V: TRBV6-1
J: TRBJ2-1
D: -

CDR3: CASSLRAVGATNEKLFF
DNA: TGTGCCAGTAGTCTCAGGGCCGTAGGAGCAACTAATGAAAAACTGTTTTTT
size: -
V: TRBV19
J: TRBJ1-4
D: -

CDR3: CASSLGIPLHF
DNA: TGTGCCAGCAGCTTAGGTATTCCCCTCCACTTT
size: few
V: TRBV7-8
J: TRBJ1-6
D: -

CDR3: CASSKGQGARAGNTIYF
DNA: TGTGCCAGCAGTAAGGGACAGGGGGCGAGGGCTGGAAACACCATATATTTT
size: -
V: TRBV2
J: TRBJ1-3
D: TRBD1

CDR3: CASSRTRVLGRAAYNEQFF
DNA: TGCGCCAGCAGCCGTACAAGGGTTTTAGGGCGTGCGGCCTACAATGAGCAGTTCTTC
size: -
V: TRBV4-1
J: TRBJ2-1
D: -

CDR3: CASSAQSF
DNA: TGTGCCAGCAGCGCTCAGAGTTTT
size: -
V: TRBV11-2
J: TRBJ1-5
D: -

CDR3: CASGTGGTGELFF
DNA: TGTGCCAGCGGGACAGGGGGCACCGGGGAGCTGTTTTTT
size: -
V: TRBV6-6
J: TRBJ2-2
D: TRBD1